The present TCR beta chain was sequenced within a study of blood T cell repertoires in COVID-19. About the research overall: From T cells, B-cell-depleted T cells, or PBMCs came the material, which was cDNA or gDNA.

The study recruited people aged about 18 to 90 years across approximately 24 US areas. Germline V gene sequence: CDR1 MDHEN, CDR2 SYDVKM. Trimming shortened V by 4 bases and J by 0 bases, and 10 bases separated the two germline ends. CDR3 size: 15 residues. Assay: immunoSEQ multiplex PCR; the TCRdb copy retains only in-frame clones and omits some. The table shows fewer than 350,000 clones, with 89% occurring only once. The V and J genes are TRBV28 and TRBJ2-1; D uncertain. Sequenced sample: PBMCs or T cells enriched from blood (not recorded which). This sequence originates from a man aged 55 to 70 who had recovered from COVID-19. The CDR3: CASSSSDLSYNEQFF. The CDR3 region has the DNA TGTGCCAGCAGTTCGAGCGATCTCTCCTACAATGAGCAGTTCTTC.